Listed here are 23 T cell receptor beta chains from one sample, sequenced in a study of blood T cell repertoires in COVID-19. Sequencing was performed with immunoSEQ multiplex PCR; in TCRdb, only in-frame clones are kept and a portion is missing. The sample includes roughly 100,000 clones, approximately 91% of them seen just once. Specimen: peripheral blood. Source of these receptors: a human donor in a cohort sampled during active COVID-19.

The chain has TRBV7-9 and TRBJ2-3; D ambiguous. Trimming cost V 5 bases and J 5 bases, with 5 bases left between them. This CDR3 spans 11 amino acids. The germline CDR1 and CDR2 sequences are SEHNR and FQNEAQ (reference sequence). The CDR3 region is CASSPQDTQYF. The CDR3 DNA follows: TGTGCCAGCAGCCCCCAAGATACGCAGTATTTT.

This chain links TRBV7-2 with TRBJ1-5, with 7 bases matching TRBD1. CDR1 and CDR2 (germline): SGHTA, FQGNSA. This CDR3 has 14 amino acids. V gave up 3 bases and J gave up 5 bases; unmatched junction bases: 4. This CDR3 reads CASSLVQGDQPQHF. The CDR3 nucleotides are TGTGCCAGCAGCTTGGTCCAGGGGGATCAGCCCCAGCATTTT. Variable domain in full (rest from reference TRBV7-2 and TRBJ1-5): GAGVSQSPSNKVTEKGKDVELRCDPISGHTALYWYRQSLGQGLEFLIYFQGNSAPDKSGLPSDRFSAERTGGSVSTLTIQRTQQEDSAVYLCASSLVQGDQPQHFGDGTRLSIL.

Details on this clone: Other DNA sequences in this specimen translate into the identical CDR3. The V gene is TRBV5-1, the J gene TRBJ2-1, with TRBD2 matching 12 bases. The germline gives CDR1 SGHRS, CDR2 YFSETQ. The CDR3 is 15 amino acids. V dropped 2 bases and J dropped 9; count of bases not matched to a gene: 6. The chain's CDR3 is CASSLSSGGAGEQFF. Here the CDR3 DNA reads TGCGCCAGCAGCTTATCTAGCGGGGGGGCAGGTGAGCAGTTCTTC.

This chain links TRBV28 with TRBJ2-7; 9 nucleotides agree with TRBD2. V lost 6 bases to trimming and J lost 5 bases; unmatched junction nucleotides: 8. The CDR3 is 14 residues long. The germline gives CDR1 MDHEN, CDR2 SYDVKM. DNA of the CDR3: TGTGCCAGCAGGGAGCGGGGGGCCCCCAACGAGCAGTACTTC. It is translated as CASRERGAPNEQYF.

This rearrangement joins TRBV3-1 (or the pseudogene TRBV3-2) to TRBJ1-1, with 8 bases that match TRBD1. This CDR3 is built from 14 residues. The V and J ends lost 3 bases and 10 bases, in that order; junction bases with no gene match: 10. CDR1 is LGHDT and CDR2 is YNNKEL in the germline V gene (reference sequence). CDR3 DNA: TGTGCCAGCAGCCATGGACAGGGACTTGTTGCAGCTTTCTTT. Its protein product is CASSHGQGLVAAFF.

This CDR3 is CASSQLAGGKETQYF. The CDR3 nucleotides read TGTGCCAGCAGCCAACTAGCGGGGGGGAAAGAGACCCAGTACTTC. The V call is TRBV6-2 or TRBV6-3, the J call TRBJ2-5; 13 bases are a match to TRBD2. Unmatched junction bases numbered 4, after V lost 6 bases and J lost 3 bases. Germline V gene lookup returns CDR1 MNHEY and CDR2 SVGEGT. This CDR3 has 15 amino acids.

The rearrangement links TRBV13 to TRBJ2-1; D gene unclear. V lost 5 bases and J lost 6, with 14 bases in between. Germline V gene lookup returns CDR1 PRHDT and CDR2 FYEKMQ (reference sequence). The CDR3 has 14 residues. The CDR3: CASSPGTEINEQFF. The CDR3 DNA follows: TGTGCCAGCAGCCCCGGCACAGAAATCAATGAGCAGTTCTTC.

To note about this clone: A read error may produce the germline difference seen at one junction end. CDR3: CASRLAGAHEQFF. The CDR3 coding sequence is TGTGCCAGCAGATTAGCGGGAGCTCATGAGCAGTTCTTC. The genes are TRBV7-8 and TRBJ2-1, with 9 bases matching TRBD2. The CDR3 extends over 13 amino acids. In germline, CDR1 is SGHVS, CDR2 FQNEAQ. Based on the CDR3 plus reference TRBV7-8 and TRBJ2-1, the full variable domain is GAGVSQSPRYKVAKRGQDVALRCDPISGHVSLFWYQQALGQGPEFLTYFQNEAQLDKSGLPSDRFFAERPEGSVSTLKIQRTQQEDSAVYLCASRLAGAHEQFFGPGTRLTVL.

The chain couples TRBV7-9 to TRBJ2-2, with TRBD1 identical over 7 bases. The V segment lost 4 bases and the J segment 1 base; nucleotides outside the gene matches: 9. Germline-derived CDR1 and CDR2 are SEHNR and FQNEAQ (reference sequence). CDR3 length equals 17 residues. CDR3: CASSYRGVDGNTGELFF. The DNA for the CDR3 is TGTGCCAGCAGCTACAGGGGAGTGGACGGGAACACCGGGGAGCTGTTTTTT.

The chain combines TRBV11-3 with TRBJ1-1, with D maybe TRBD1 (6 bases). Germline V gene data show CDR1 as SGHNT and CDR2 as YENEEA. The V gene lost 4 bases and the J gene lost 0 bases, with 12 bases spanning the gap. The CDR3 sequence is 15 residues long. CDR3 in amino acids: CASSSQGRMNTEAFF. Here the CDR3 DNA reads TGTGCCAGCAGCTCCCAGGGGCGGATGAACACTGAAGCTTTCTTT.

V and J are TRBV19 and TRBJ2-1, with D possibly being TRBD1 (5 bases). Germline CDR1 and CDR2: LNHDA and SQIVND (reference sequence). This CDR3 region has 14 residues. The V end was cut by 1 base, the J end by 4 bases, with 8 bases between. The CDR3 protein is CASSIGQTYNEQFF. CDR3 coding DNA: TGTGCCAGTAGTATAGGACAGACTTACAATGAGCAGTTCTTC.

The gene calls are TRBV19 and TRBJ2-1, with D maybe TRBD2 (6 bases). This CDR3 is 14 amino acids long. CDR1 is LNHDA, CDR2 SQIVND, per germline (reference sequence). V was cut by 7 bases and J by 10 bases, with 20 bases left in between. CDR3 residues: CASTPTRNRREQFF. The DNA of the CDR3 is TGTGCCAGTACCCCGACTAGGAATCGGCGCGAGCAGTTCTTC.

The chain recombines TRBV4-1 with TRBJ2-4; the match to TRBD1 covers 10 bases. This CDR3 has 17 residues. Germline V gene data show CDR1 as MGHRA and CDR2 as YSYEKL. V lost 1 base and J lost 3; bases outside the gene matches: 6. In nucleotides, the CDR3 is TGCGCCAGCAGCCAAGGGACAGGGGGGATCTACAAAAACATTCAGTACTTC. This sequence encodes CASSQGTGGIYKNIQYF.

This clone has just one count. The rearrangement links TRBV28 to TRBJ2-6; D is unresolved. V was clipped by 4 bases and J by 2 bases, with 12 bases between them. Germline V lookup: CDR1 MDHEN, CDR2 SYDVKM. This CDR3 is built from 16 residues. The CDR3 protein is CASSSRGVTGANVLTF. Here the CDR3 DNA reads TGTGCCAGCAGTTCCCGCGGAGTTACTGGGGCCAACGTCCTGACTTTC. The full variable domain, with the rest looked up from reference TRBV28 and TRBJ2-6, is DVKVTQSSRYLVKRTGEKVFLECVQDMDHENMFWYRQDPGLGLRLIYFSYDVKMKEKGDIPEGYSVSREKKERFSLILESASTNQTSMYLCASSSRGVTGANVLTFGAGSRLTVL.

This sequence joins TRBV4-3 and TRBJ2-2; 8 bases line up with TRBD2. The CDR3 contains 16 residues. Germline V gene lookup returns CDR1 LGHNA and CDR2 YSLEER. Losses at the gene ends were 4 bases for V and 5 bases for J; bases not matched to a gene: 9. DNA for the CDR3: TGCGCCAGCAGCCGCGATGGCGGGGGGCCAACCGGGGAGCTGTTTTTT. It codes for CASSRDGGGPTGELFF.

This clone was detected a few times. This chain uses TRBV27 with TRBJ2-1; tentative D call: TRBD2 (7 bases). CDR3 length equals 14 residues. Germline V CDR1 and CDR2: MNHEY, SMNVEV (reference sequence). Trimming pared 5 bases from V and 7 bases from J, leaving 15 bases between. This CDR3 reads CASSLGRGQNEQFF. The DNA of the CDR3 is TGTGCCAGCAGTCTGGGGAGGGGACAAAATGAGCAGTTCTTC.

This chain joins TRBV18 and TRBJ2-5; 7 bases fit TRBD1. CDR3 size: 14 residues. V lost 5 bases to trimming and J lost 0 bases; unmatched junction nucleotides: 3. Germline V gene data show CDR1 as KGHSH and CDR2 as LQKENI. The CDR3 protein is CASSIQGYQETQYF. The CDR3 DNA sequence: TGTGCCAGCTCAATACAGGGGTACCAAGAGACCCAGTACTTC.

The chain uses TRBV7-8 and TRBJ2-1; possibly TRBD1 for D (5 bases). Germline assignment: CDR1 SGHVS and CDR2 FQNEAQ. Deletions cut 4 bases from V and 7 bases from J, with 11 bases between. This CDR3 has 13 amino acids. The CDR3 bases are TGTGCCAGCAGCTCTCAGGGTTTAAATGAGCAGTTCTTC. It translates to CASSSQGLNEQFF.

This rearrangement joins TRBV5-8 to TRBJ2-5; maybe TRBD1 (6 bases). Germline V gives CDR1 SGHTS, CDR2 YDEGEE. The CDR3 length is 16 residues. V lost 7 bases to trimming and J lost 9 bases, with 28 bases between them. This chain's CDR3 is CASVLLVGTSMSAQYF. Written as DNA, the CDR3 is TGTGCCAGCGTGCTCCTAGTCGGGACATCTATGTCGGCCCAGTACTTC.

The chain joins TRBV7-6 to TRBJ1-1, with a weak D call TRBD1 (6 bases). V was pared by 5 bases and J by 10 bases, with 14 bases between. CDR3 length: 12 residues. Per germline, CDR1 SGHVS and CDR2 FNYEAQ. CDR3 in DNA: TGTGCCAGCAGCCCTGAGGGGGTTGGAGCTTTCTTT. This gives the protein CASSPEGVGAFF.

The chain recombines TRBV7-3 with TRBJ2-1; 8 bases agree with TRBD2. With V trimmed by 5 bases and J by 6 bases, 3 bases remained unmatched. The CDR3 length is 13 residues. The germline gives CDR1 SGHTA, CDR2 FQGTGA. CDR3 sequence reads: CASSRRGGNEQFF. In nucleotides, the CDR3 is TGTGCCAGCAGCCGACGGGGGGGCAATGAGCAGTTCTTC.

The chain combines TRBV23-1 with TRBJ2-3; possibly TRBD1 for D (5 bases). TRBV23-1 is identified as an open reading frame with a role that is uncertain. This CDR3 spans 15 amino acids. V was shortened by 2 bases and J by 3 bases, with 12 bases between the two germline ends. In DNA form, the CDR3 reads TGCGCCAGCAGTCAAGGAGCAGGGTGGACAGATACGCAGTATTTT. It yields the protein CASSQGAGWTDTQYF.

The rearrangement joins TRBV11-2 to TRBJ1-2; perhaps TRBD1 as D (5 bases). CDR3 size: 16 residues. Looked up from germline, CDR1 is SGHAT and CDR2 is FQNNGV. V gave up 3 bases and J gave up 1 base, with 15 bases separating them. The CDR3 region has the DNA TGTGCCAGCAGCTTGGGTGACAGCGCACATAACTATGGCTACACCTTC. This translates into CASSLGDSAHNYGYTF.